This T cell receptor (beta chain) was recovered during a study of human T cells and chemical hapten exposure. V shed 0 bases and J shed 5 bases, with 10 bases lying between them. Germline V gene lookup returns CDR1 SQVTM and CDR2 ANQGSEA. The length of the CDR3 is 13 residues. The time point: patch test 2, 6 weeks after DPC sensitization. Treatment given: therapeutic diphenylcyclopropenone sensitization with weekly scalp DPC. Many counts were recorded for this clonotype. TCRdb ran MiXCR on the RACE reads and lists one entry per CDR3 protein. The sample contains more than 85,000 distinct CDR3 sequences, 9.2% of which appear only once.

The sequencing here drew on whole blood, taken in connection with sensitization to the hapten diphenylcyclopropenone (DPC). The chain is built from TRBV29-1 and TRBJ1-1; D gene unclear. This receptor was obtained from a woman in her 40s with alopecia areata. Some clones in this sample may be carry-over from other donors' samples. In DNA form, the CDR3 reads TGCAGCGTTGAAGATCGCTTCGCGACTGAAGCTTTCTTT. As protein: CSVEDRFATEAFF.